This is a list of T cell receptor beta chains from one sample in a study of T cell responses to AZD1222 COVID-19 vaccine. Here immunoSEQ multiplex PCR was the method, and the copy in TCRdb shows in-frame clones only, minus some. The data show roughly 150,000 clones, approximately 90% seen once. Here the sequenced sample was peripheral blood, taken 28 days after the second AZD1222 dose. The receptors derive from an adult who received the AZD1222 COVID-19 vaccine. Each CDR3 is given with its conserved first and last residue. A D gene is named only where the DNA matches it firmly. Part of the rows lack a size; the others show once, few, many or a class for expanded clones.

>TRBJ1-3|TRBD1|TRBV6-5|-
TGTGCCAGCACTATTGACAGGGGGTACGGAAACACCATATATTTT
CASTIDRGYGNTIYF
>TRBJ1-3|-|TRBV21-1|once
TGTGCCAGCAGCAAATTACCCGGGTCGCGGGACAGGGGTTTTGGAAACACCATATATTTT
CASSKLPGSRDRGFGNTIYF
>TRBJ2-3|-|TRBV5-1|-
TGCGCCAGCAGCTTCCAGGGGCCGGGCACAGATACGCAGTATTTT
CASSFQGPGTDTQYF
>TRBJ1-1|-|TRBV7-6|-
TGTGCCAGCAGCTTAGTGCCAGGGCTGGGGGTGAACACTGAAGCTTTCTTT
CASSLVPGLGVNTEAFF
>TRBJ1-2|-|TRBV6-4|-
TGTGCCAGCGTAGACAGTAGGGGCTACACCTTC
CASVDSRGYTF
>TRBJ1-3|-|TRBV7-9|few
TGTGCCAGCAGCATCCGGCGGGGAAACACCATATATTTT
CASSIRRGNTIYF
>TRBJ2-5|-|TRBV29-1|-
TGCAGCGTTGCTCAGCCACTCCAAGAGACCCAGTACTTC
CSVAQPLQETQYF
>TRBJ2-1|-|TRBV25-1|-
TGTGCCAGCGTCTACGGGAGCTCCTACAATGAGCAGTTCTTC
CASVYGSSYNEQFF
>TRBJ2-7|-|TRBV5-1|-
TGCGCCAGCAGCTTGGCCCTTGGAGGCTACGAGCAGTACTTC
CASSLALGGYEQYF
>TRBJ1-3|-|TRBV2|few
TGTGCCAGAAGTACCCCCGGGGGAAACACCATATATTTT
CARSTPGGNTIYF
>TRBJ1-6|TRBD1|TRBV27|-
TGTGCCAGCAGTTCGAGCCAGGGGGCGTCCTATTCACCCCTCCACTTT
CASSSSQGASYSPLHF
>TRBJ1-3|TRBD1|TRBV27|-
TGTGCCAGCAGCGGACAAACGACAGGGGGCTCTGGAAACACCATATATTTT
CASSGQTTGGSGNTIYF
>TRBJ2-5|-|TRBV6-5|once
TGTGCCACCGAGGGGGGAAAGACCCAGTACTTC
CATEGGKTQYF
>TRBJ2-7|-|TRBV7-2|once
TGTGCCAGCAGCCTCGGGTGGGGAACCTACGAGCAGTACTTC
CASSLGWGTYEQYF
>TRBJ1-6|TRBD1|TRBV30|-
TGTGCCTGGACTGGACAGGTCACTAATTCACCCCTCCACTTT
CAWTGQVTNSPLHF
>TRBJ2-3|TRBD2|TRBV7-2|-
TGTGCCAGCAGCCCGCGGACTAGCGGGAGGGCCACAGATACGCAGTATTTT
CASSPRTSGRATDTQYF
>TRBJ1-5|-|TRBV7-9|-
TGTGCCAGCAGCTTATCCGGCAGCGTCAATCAGCCCCAGCATTTT
CASSLSGSVNQPQHF
>TRBJ1-3|-|TRBV5-1|-
TGCGCCAGCAGCTCAGGCGGCAGCTCCTCTGGAAACACCATATATTTT
CASSSGGSSSGNTIYF
>TRBJ2-7|TRBD1|TRBV19|-
TGTGCCAGTACCAAAGGGGGCAGGGGCTACGAGCAGTACTTC
CASTKGGRGYEQYF